This TCR beta chain was found in a study of blood T cell repertoires in COVID-19 (dated by TCRdb to about 2020). Turning to the overall study: Collaborator samples came from the United States, Italy and Spain and covered acute and convalescent phases of COVID-19. Deeply sampled blood TCRbeta repertoires from subjects exposed to, actively infected with, or recovered from COVID-19 were included in the dataset. Where HLA class I and class II types were available, the types were taken from metadata supplied by the sample provider, not from assay-based typing. The prospective study material was composed of cDNA or gDNA derived from T cells, B-cell-depleted T cells, or PBMCs. The samples were drawn from the first 160 participants of the ongoing ImmuneRACE study and from over 950 subjects provided by 6 global collaborators. A de-identified subject ID, COVID-19 status, age in years and sex were almost always included in the sample metadata. The repertoires were made available in a free public database intended to serve as a resource for research on the immune response to SARS-CoV-2.

A note on this clone: It lacks a known antigen. There are no base qualities to consult, and no much larger clone falls within one base. Other DNA sequences in this sample translate to the same CDR3.

V sheds 2 bases and J sheds 3 bases, leaving 7 bases between their ends. From the germline V gene (reference sequence), CDR1 is LNHDA and CDR2 is SQIVND. CDR3 length: 13 amino acids, cysteine to phenylalanine. The only DNA kept is the CDR3, 39 bases in frame from the first base. TCRbeta CDR3 regions were amplified from genomic DNA by means of the immunoSEQ Assay, a bias-controlled multiplex PCR. Regarding the original processing steps: Nucleated cell counts per sample were estimated from amplification of reference gene primers within the assay. To quantify the absolute abundance of each unique TCRbeta CDR3 rearrangement, sequence reads were collapsed and filtered. For each sample, productive Simpson clonality was calculated as the square root of Simpson's diversity index over productive rearrangements. TCRdb stores this immuneACCESS table with in-frame sequences only. Part of the clones is absent; in the studies checked, under half of the shortfall reflects unresolved V genes, and no reason is known for the rest. The DNA gave D and trimming, while V, J and clone size come from that table. This sample holds about 310,000 clones; 87% were observed only once. 1% of the sample goes to the ten largest clones.

The collaborating institutions used their own protocols to collect whole blood in K2EDTA tubes. For TCRbeta analysis, collaborator samples were shipped as frozen whole blood, as isolated PBMCs, or as DNA extracted from either sample type. General findings and caveats noted by the study authors: Clinical and demographic metadata were provided uncurated, with the amount varying by source and participant.

This TCR was recovered from a man in his fifties with active or convalescent COVID-19. Rearrangement joined TRBV19 to TRBJ1-1, with no confident D gene call. Input material: peripheral blood. The CDR3 sequence is CASSIRGDTEAFF. Here is the DNA: TGTGCCAGTAGTATACGCGGGGACACTGAAGCTTTCTTT.